This T cell receptor (beta chain) was identified during a study of CD8 T cells in Susac syndrome. Reverse transcription of roughly 0.45 to 1 ug RNA was performed with random hexamers. TCRdb itself ran the immunoSEQ multiplex PCR reads through MiXCR, one entry per CDR3 protein. Found here are approximately 160,000 distinct CDR3 sequences, about 94% of them singletons; the top ten hold around 0.09%. Sequenced sample: CD4+ T cells from PBMCs. The sequence came from a human donor with multiple sclerosis.

CDR3 in amino acids: CASSFLGSGTGELFF. CDR3 DNA: TGTGCCAGCAGTTTCCTGGGGTCTGGCACCGGGGAGCTGTTTTTT. V and J are TRBV27 and TRBJ2-2, with D unclear. V gave up 3 bases and J gave up 4 bases, with 12 bases separating them. Germline CDR1 and CDR2: MNHEY and SMNVEV (reference sequence). The CDR3 spans 15 residues.